The rows below give T cell receptor beta chains drawn from one sample of a study of blood T cell repertoires in COVID-19. Assay: immunoSEQ multiplex PCR; the TCRdb copy retains only in-frame clones and omits some. Of more than 15,000 clones listed, approximately 85% are singletons. Sequenced: peripheral blood. These TCRs come from a man aged 40-49 years with active or convalescent COVID-19. Each CDR3 is given with its conserved first and last residue. A D gene is named only where the DNA matches it firmly. Some rows have no size entry. The others give once, few or many, or a class for an expanded clone.

v_call: TRBV2
clone_size: .
d_call: .
j_call: TRBJ2-1
cdr3_length: 13
cdr3_aa: CASRTNSYDGQFF
cdr3_nt: TGTGCCAGCAGGACGAATAGCTACGATGGGCAGTTCTTC

v_call: TRBV7-9
clone_size: .
d_call: TRBD1
j_call: TRBJ2-1
cdr3_length: 16
cdr3_aa: CASSPVGTGAFNEQFF
cdr3_nt: TGTGCCAGCAGCCCGGTGGGGACAGGGGCTTTCAATGAGCAGTTCTTC

v_call: TRBV7-9
clone_size: .
d_call: TRBD1
j_call: TRBJ1-2
cdr3_length: 14
cdr3_aa: CASSWTGTGYGYTF
cdr3_nt: TGTGCCAGCAGCTGGACCGGGACAGGGTACGGCTACACCTTC

v_call: TRBV29-1
clone_size: .
d_call: .
j_call: TRBJ2-2
cdr3_length: 13
cdr3_aa: CSVRTENTGELFF
cdr3_nt: TGCAGCGTTCGGACAGAGAACACCGGGGAGCTGTTTTTT

v_call: TRBV11-2
clone_size: .
d_call: .
j_call: TRBJ2-1
cdr3_length: 15
cdr3_aa: CASSRYGTNRGEQFF
cdr3_nt: TGTGCCAGCAGCCGGTACGGAACCAACCGGGGTGAGCAGTTCTTC

v_call: TRBV27
clone_size: few
d_call: .
j_call: TRBJ2-1
cdr3_length: 15
cdr3_aa: CASSLGDGGWDEQFF
cdr3_nt: TGTGCCAGCAGTTTAGGCGATGGGGGCTGGGATGAGCAGTTCTTC

v_call: TRBV29-1
clone_size: .
d_call: TRBD1
j_call: TRBJ1-4
cdr3_length: 13
cdr3_aa: CSVERTGGEKLFF
cdr3_nt: TGCAGCGTTGAGCGGACAGGCGGTGAAAAACTGTTTTTT

v_call: TRBV6-1
clone_size: .
d_call: .
j_call: TRBJ1-2
cdr3_length: 21
cdr3_aa: CASSEVDPIRGYRDMYYGYTF
cdr3_nt: TGTGCCAGCAGTGAAGTAGACCCCATAAGGGGCTACCGCGACATGTACTATGGCTACACCTTC

v_call: TRBV18
clone_size: .
d_call: TRBD1
j_call: TRBJ1-2
cdr3_length: 15
cdr3_aa: CASSPSGGSNYGYTF
cdr3_nt: TGTGCCAGCTCACCATCAGGGGGATCCAACTATGGCTACACCTTC

v_call: TRBV5-6
clone_size: .
d_call: TRBD1
j_call: TRBJ1-1
cdr3_length: 13
cdr3_aa: CASSLGQGLEAFF
cdr3_nt: TGTGCCAGCAGCTTGGGACAGGGTCTTGAAGCTTTCTTT

v_call: TRBV7-9
clone_size: few
d_call: .
j_call: TRBJ2-2
cdr3_length: 15
cdr3_aa: CASSLGLGDTGELFF
cdr3_nt: TGTGCCAGCAGCTTAGGACTAGGAGACACCGGGGAGCTGTTTTTT

v_call: TRBV6-5
clone_size: .
d_call: .
j_call: TRBJ1-1
cdr3_length: 13
cdr3_aa: CASIPPGNTEAFF
cdr3_nt: TGTGCCAGCATCCCTCCGGGGAACACTGAAGCTTTCTTT

v_call: TRBV30
clone_size: .
d_call: .
j_call: TRBJ1-1
cdr3_length: 14
cdr3_aa: CAWSVDAPAAEAFF
cdr3_nt: TGTGCCTGGAGTGTAGACGCCCCGGCGGCTGAAGCTTTCTTT

v_call: TRBV18
clone_size: .
d_call: .
j_call: TRBJ2-7
cdr3_length: 14
cdr3_aa: CASSPSDYFTEQYF
cdr3_nt: TGTGCCAGCTCACCATCGGACTATTTTACCGAGCAGTACTTC

v_call: TRBV10-3
clone_size: few
d_call: TRBD1
j_call: TRBJ1-6
cdr3_length: 13
cdr3_aa: CAIGQGRDSPLHF
cdr3_nt: TGTGCCATCGGACAGGGGAGGGATTCACCCCTCCACTTT

v_call: TRBV4-3
clone_size: .
d_call: .
j_call: TRBJ2-3
cdr3_length: 16
cdr3_aa: CASSHSTDTSTDTQYF
cdr3_nt: TGCGCCAGCAGCCACTCTACTGATACTAGCACAGATACGCAGTATTTT

v_call: TRBV7-6
clone_size: .
d_call: TRBD2
j_call: TRBJ2-5
cdr3_length: 15
cdr3_aa: CASSLALAGQETQYF
cdr3_nt: TGTGCCAGCAGCTTAGCTCTAGCGGGGCAAGAGACCCAGTACTTC

v_call: TRBV9
clone_size: .
d_call: TRBD1
j_call: TRBJ1-2
cdr3_length: 17
cdr3_aa: CASSPKSRGRRFYGYTF
cdr3_nt: TGTGCCAGCAGCCCAAAAAGTAGGGGGCGACGTTTCTATGGCTACACCTTC

v_call: TRBV27
clone_size: once
d_call: .
j_call: TRBJ1-1
cdr3_length: 11
cdr3_aa: CASYWGVVVFF
cdr3_nt: TGTGCCAGCTATTGGGGGGTGGTAGTTTTCTTT

v_call: TRBV5-5
clone_size: .
d_call: TRBD1
j_call: TRBJ1-2
cdr3_length: 15
cdr3_aa: CASSFIDTGGRGYTF
cdr3_nt: TGTGCCAGCAGCTTTATTGACACAGGGGGACGTGGCTACACCTTC

v_call: TRBV11-2
clone_size: .
d_call: TRBD2
j_call: TRBJ2-1
cdr3_length: 18
cdr3_aa: CASSRGLAGSISYNEQFF
cdr3_nt: TGTGCCAGCAGTCGAGGACTAGCGGGGTCTATTTCCTACAATGAGCAGTTCTTC

v_call: TRBV25-1
clone_size: .
d_call: .
j_call: TRBJ1-4
cdr3_length: 14
cdr3_aa: CASSDPGVGEKLFF
cdr3_nt: TGTGCCAGCAGTGATCCGGGGGTGGGTGAAAAACTGTTTTTT

v_call: TRBV6-5
clone_size: .
d_call: .
j_call: TRBJ2-6
cdr3_length: 14
cdr3_aa: CASRQDSGANVLTF
cdr3_nt: TGTGCCAGCAGACAAGATTCAGGGGCCAACGTCCTGACTTTC

v_call: TRBV7-8
clone_size: .
d_call: .
j_call: TRBJ1-5
cdr3_length: 17
cdr3_aa: CASSLVSGVYSNQPQHF
cdr3_nt: TGTGCCAGCAGCTTAGTCTCCGGGGTCTATAGCAATCAGCCCCAGCATTTT

v_call: TRBV6-1
clone_size: .
d_call: TRBD2
j_call: TRBJ2-7
cdr3_length: 15
cdr3_aa: CASSEEVAGGYEQYF
cdr3_nt: TGTGCCAGCAGTGAAGAAGTAGCGGGGGGATACGAGCAGTACTTC

v_call: TRBV12-5
clone_size: .
d_call: .
j_call: TRBJ2-3
cdr3_length: 14
cdr3_aa: CASGGPGSGDTQYF
cdr3_nt: TGTGCTAGTGGTGGCCCCGGGAGTGGAGATACGCAGTATTTT